This T cell receptor beta chain was observed in a study of blood T cell repertoires in COVID-19. Study-wide background: Researchers got acute and convalescent COVID-19 samples from the United States, Italy and Spain. Nucleic acid was either cDNA or gDNA, and it came from T cells, B-cell-depleted T cells, or PBMCs.

Trimming took off 4 bases at V and 7 bases at J, with 11 bases between the two ends. CDR1 and CDR2 (germline): SGHTA, FQGTGA. This CDR3 spans 13 amino acids. Per the study methods: The authors estimated nucleated cell counts from reference gene primer amplification. Repertoires were generated with immunoSEQ multiplex PCR, while TCRdb's copy carries only in-frame clones and drops some. D and trimming were read from the DNA, whereas the V and J calls and clone size are those reported in that table. The sample contains 250,000 or so clones, 80% to 85% of which appear only once. The table lists this clone with a count of one.

The chain employs TRBV7-3 and TRBJ2-1; tentatively, D is TRBD1 (6 bases). The clonotype originates from a woman aged 40 to 50 who had recovered from COVID-19. The sequenced sample consisted of peripheral blood. CDR3 sequence: CASSSPDRNEQFF. The DNA of the CDR3 is TGTGCCAGCAGCTCCCCGGACAGAAATGAGCAGTTCTTC.